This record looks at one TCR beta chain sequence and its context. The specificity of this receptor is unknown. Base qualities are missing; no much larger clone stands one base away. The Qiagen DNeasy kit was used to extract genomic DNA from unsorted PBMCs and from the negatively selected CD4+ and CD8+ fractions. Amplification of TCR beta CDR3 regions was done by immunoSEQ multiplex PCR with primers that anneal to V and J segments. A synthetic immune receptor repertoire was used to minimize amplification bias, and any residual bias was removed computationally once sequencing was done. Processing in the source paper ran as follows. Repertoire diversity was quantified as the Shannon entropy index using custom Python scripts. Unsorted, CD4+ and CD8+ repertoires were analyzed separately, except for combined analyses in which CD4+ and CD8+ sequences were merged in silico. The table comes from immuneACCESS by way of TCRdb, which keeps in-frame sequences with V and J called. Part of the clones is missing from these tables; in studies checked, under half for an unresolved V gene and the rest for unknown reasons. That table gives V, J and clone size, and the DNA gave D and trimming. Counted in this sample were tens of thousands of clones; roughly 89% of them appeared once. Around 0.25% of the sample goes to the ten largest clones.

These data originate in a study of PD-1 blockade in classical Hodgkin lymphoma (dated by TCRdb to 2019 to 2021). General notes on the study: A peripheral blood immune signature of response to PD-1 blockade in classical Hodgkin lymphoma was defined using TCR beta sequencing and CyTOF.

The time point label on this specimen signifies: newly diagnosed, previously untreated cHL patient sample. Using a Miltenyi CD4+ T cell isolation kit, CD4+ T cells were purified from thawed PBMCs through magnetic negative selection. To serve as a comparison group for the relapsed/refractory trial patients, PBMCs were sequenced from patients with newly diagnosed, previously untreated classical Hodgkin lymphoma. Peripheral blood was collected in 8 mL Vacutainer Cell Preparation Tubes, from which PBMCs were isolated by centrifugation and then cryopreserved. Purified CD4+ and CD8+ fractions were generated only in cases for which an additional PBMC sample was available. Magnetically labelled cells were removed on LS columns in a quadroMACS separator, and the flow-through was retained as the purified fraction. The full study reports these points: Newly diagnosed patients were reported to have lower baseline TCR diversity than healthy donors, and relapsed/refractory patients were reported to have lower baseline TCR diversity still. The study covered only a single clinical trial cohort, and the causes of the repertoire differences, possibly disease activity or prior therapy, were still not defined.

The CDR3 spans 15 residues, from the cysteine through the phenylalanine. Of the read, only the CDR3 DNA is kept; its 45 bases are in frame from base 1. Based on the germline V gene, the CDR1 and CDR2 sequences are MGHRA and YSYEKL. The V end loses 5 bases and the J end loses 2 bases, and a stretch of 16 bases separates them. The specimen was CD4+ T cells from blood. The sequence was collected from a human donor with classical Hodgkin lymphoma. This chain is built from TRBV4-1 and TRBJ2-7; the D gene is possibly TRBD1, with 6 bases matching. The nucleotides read TGCGCCAGCAGCAACCCCCCTCAGGGGACCTACGAGCAGTACTTC. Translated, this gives CASSNPPQGTYEQYF.